The sequence of this T cell receptor (beta chain) was determined in a study of OX40 agonist ivuxolimab in advanced cancers. The method was immunoSEQ multiplex PCR; TCRdb's version includes in-frame clones alone and lacks a portion of them. The sample lists tens of thousands of clones, 75% to 85% seen once, with approximately 5% in the top ten. Sequenced here: CD4+ or CD8+ T cells sorted from blood, sampled in a trial of the OX40 agonist ivuxolimab. The source is an adult with an advanced solid tumor such as melanoma, head and neck, liver or kidney cancer.

CDR3 DNA sequence: TGTGCCAGCAGTTTAACAGGGGGAGGACCTGAAGCTTTCTTT. Translating gives CASSLTGGGPEAFF. The chain carries TRBV28 and TRBJ1-1; TRBD1 matches 8 bases. Germline CDR1 reads MDHEN; CDR2 reads SYDVKM. The CDR3 sequence is 14 residues long. The junction had 5 bases not matched to a gene; V was cut back by 2 bases and J by 6 bases. The full variable domain, its missing parts supplied by reference TRBV28 and TRBJ1-1, is DVKVTQSSRYLVKRTGEKVFLECVQDMDHENMFWYRQDPGLGLRLIYFSYDVKMKEKGDIPEGYSVSREKKERFSLILESASTNQTSMYLCASSLTGGGPEAFFGQGTRLTVV.